The text below deals with one TCR beta chain. It was through 5'RACE template switching that TCR cDNA was made, with a universal primer site and UMIs added. TCRdb itself ran the 5' RACE reads through MiXCR, one entry per CDR3 protein. The sample has approximately 26,000 distinct CDR3 sequences; approximately 4.9% are singletons. The sample originates from a study of T cells after yellow fever vaccination. As for the study in general: Separation of EM, EMRA, CM and Tscm memory subsets by sorting relied on CD3, CD45RA, CCR7 and CD95.

Germline V gives CDR1 MNHNS, CDR2 SASEGT. CDR3 length: 13 residues. The V end was cut by 6 bases, the J end by 1 base, with 6 bases between. The study's findings and limits: There were almost no vaccine-responding clonotypes detectable in the sorted memory subsets on day 0. Post-booster repertoires again held most primary-vaccination clones (roughly 96% CD4, over 80% CD8).

The starting material was PBMCs, either bulk or a sorted T-cell subset (CD4+, CD8+, memory, or dextramer-sorted; not recorded which), obtained on the day of the yellow fever booster vaccination. This chain uses TRBV6-1 with TRBJ2-2, with D possibly TRBD2 on 6 matching bases. The receptor comes from a man younger than 30 who received the YFV17D yellow fever vaccine. CDR3 nucleotides: TGTGCCAGCAGGGAGGGGAACACCGGGGAGCTGTTTTTT. Translation gives CASREGNTGELFF.